This T cell receptor beta chain is from a study of blood T cell repertoires in COVID-19. Background on the study: Sources were T cells, B-cell-depleted T cells, or PBMCs; the material itself was cDNA or gDNA.

Individuals drawn from 24 US areas were roughly 18 to 100 years old. Authors' methods: Using reference gene primer amplification, nucleated cell counts were estimated. Profiled with immunoSEQ multiplex PCR; TCRdb holds only in-frame clones, not every one. The DNA was the basis for D and trimming; V, J and clone size are from that table. This sample has more than 250,000 clones; 87% occur once, and the top ten carry roughly 5.3%. This CDR3 region has 15 residues. V lost 5 bases, J lost 0 bases, and 11 bases lay in between. CDR1 and CDR2 from the germline V gene are PRHDT and FYEKMQ (reference sequence).

The receptor's source is a woman aged 25 to 45 who had recovered from COVID-19. This chain uses TRBV13 with TRBJ1-3; perhaps TRBD1 as D (5 bases). Sequencing was performed on PBMCs or T cells enriched from blood (not recorded which). The CDR3 loop reads CASSAGPNSGNTIYF. The DNA for the CDR3 is TGTGCCAGCAGCGCGGGACCGAACTCTGGAAACACCATATATTTT.